The 23 T cell receptor beta chains listed next were all sequenced from one sample in a study of blood T cells in healthy people across ages. The second PCR ran roughly 6 to 11 cycles with a sample-barcoded 5' primer and J-beta primers. Each CDR3 protein gets one entry after TCRdb re-called the 5' RACE reads with MiXCR. This sample yields about 670,000 distinct CDR3 sequences, of which roughly 43% are seen a single time; 25% to 35% belongs to the top ten. The sample comprised blood. The receptor source for this set is a man older than 75 in good health.

Written as DNA, the CDR3 is TGTGCCAGCAGCCAACCGACAGGCGAGCAGTACTTC. The encoded protein is CASSQPTGEQYF. The chain uses TRBV3-1 and TRBJ2-7, with D possibly being TRBD1 (6 bases). Germline V lookup: CDR1 LGHDT, CDR2 YNNKEL (reference sequence). The CDR3 sequence is 12 residues long. Trimming removed 2 bases at V and 6 bases at J, with 8 bases between.

The chain links TRBV20-1 to TRBJ2-1; TRBD2 matches 14 bases. J was trimmed by 6 bases and V by 2 bases; bases with no gene match: 3. This CDR3 is 15 amino acids long. Germline CDR1 DFQATT, CDR2 SNEGSKA (reference sequence). The CDR3 DNA sequence: TGCAGTGCTAGACCGGGACTAGCGGGAGTCAATGAGCAGTTCTTC. This gives the protein CSARPGLAGVNEQFF.

This clonotype was counted between two and nine times. V is TRBV5-4 and J is TRBJ2-5; TRBD2 agrees at 8 bases. This CDR3 is 15 amino acids long. The V gene end was trimmed by 4 bases and the J gene end by 3 bases; junction bases not matched to a gene: 8. Germline V lookup: CDR1 SGHNT, CDR2 YYREEE (reference sequence). CDR3 DNA: TGTGCCAGCAGCCTGCGGGGGGCGGCAAAAGAGACCCAGTACTTC. Amino acid sequence: CASSLRGAAKETQYF.

This clonotype was detected only once. This chain connects TRBV20-1 to TRBJ1-2; 12 bases are shared with TRBD1. The CDR3 spans 17 residues. CDR1 is DFQATT and CDR2 is SNEGSKA in the germline V gene (reference sequence). J was trimmed by 6 bases and V by 5 bases; bases with no gene match: 16. The CDR3 region has the DNA TGCAGTGCTTACCGGGACAGGGGGCGACCTGGGGTCAATGGCTACACCTTC. Translating gives CSAYRDRGRPGVNGYTF.

The chain employs TRBV5-6 and TRBJ2-3, with 11 bases fitting TRBD2. CDR1 and CDR2 (germline): SGHDT, YYEEEE. V lost 4 bases to trimming and J lost 3 bases; unmatched junction nucleotides: 4. The CDR3 loop spans 15 amino acids. The CDR3 protein is CASSPGLAETDTQYF. CDR3 in DNA: TGTGCCAGCAGCCCGGGACTAGCGGAAACAGATACGCAGTATTTT.

This clonotype was counted between two and nine times. The chain employs TRBV20-1 and TRBJ1-5; 9 bases align to TRBD1. V shed 0 bases and J 0 bases; nucleotides not matched to a gene: 9. Germline V lookup: CDR1 DFQATT, CDR2 SNEGSKA (reference sequence). The CDR3 sequence is 18 residues long. The CDR3 DNA is TGCAGTGCTAGAGAAAGGACAGGGGCGCTTAATAGCAATCAGCCCCAGCATTTT. This codes for CSARERTGALNSNQPQHF.

The rearrangement links TRBV6-6 to TRBJ1-2; 7 nucleotides match TRBD1. V shed 8 bases and J 3 bases; nucleotides not matched to a gene: 6. The CDR3 loop spans 13 amino acids. In germline, CDR1 is MNHNY, CDR2 SVGAGI (reference sequence). CDR3 sequence (DNA): TGTGCCAGCGAGGGGGCGGCTTACTATGGCTACACCTTC. It yields the protein CASEGAAYYGYTF.

The rearrangement links TRBV20-1 to TRBJ2-5; TRBD1 matches 8 bases. The J call is uncertain, as TRBJ2-7 better fits the DNA end. CDR3 length: 15 amino acids. The V gene's germline CDR1 is DFQATT and CDR2 SNEGSKA (reference sequence). In nucleotides, the CDR3 is TGCAGTGCTAGGCCTCTAGGACAGGGTGCTTACGAGCAGTACTTC. Protein product: CSARPLGQGAYEQYF.

Many counts were recorded for this clonotype. The chain has TRBV5-1 and TRBJ1-2; no reliable D call. V shed 1 base and J shed 1 base, with 5 bases lying between them. The germline V gene has CDR1 SGHRS and CDR2 YFSETQ. The CDR3 totals 13 residues. The CDR3 nucleotides are TGCGCCAGCAGCTTGCGGGGTAACTATGGCTACACCTTC. Translation gives CASSLRGNYGYTF.

The chain combines TRBV5-1 with TRBJ2-1, with a possible D match to TRBD1 (6 bases). The J call is doubtful: the DNA matches TRBJ2-7 better. CDR3 length: 14 amino acids. Germline loops: CDR1 SGHRS, CDR2 YFSETQ. CDR3 sequence reads: CASSLRGRRNEQYF. The CDR3 region has the DNA TGCGCCAGCAGCTTGAGGGGGAGAAGGAATGAGCAGTACTTC.

This chain connects TRBV7-8 to TRBJ2-1; 8 positions agree with TRBD2. CDR1 is SGHVS, CDR2 FQNEAQ, per germline. The CDR3 sequence is 16 residues long. Germline trimming cut 1 base from V and 2 bases from J; bases unmatched to any gene: 4. CDR3 residues: CASSLEAGGTYNEQFF. CDR3 nucleotides: TGTGCCAGCAGCTTAGAGGCGGGGGGAACCTACAATGAGCAGTTCTTC. Full variable domain (missing parts from reference TRBV7-8 and TRBJ2-1): GAGVSQSPRYKVAKRGQDVALRCDPISGHVSLFWYQQALGQGPEFLTYFQNEAQLDKSGLPSDRFFAERPEGSVSTLKIQRTQQEDSAVYLCASSLEAGGTYNEQFFGPGTRLTVL.

As concerns this clonotype: At one end the junction does not follow the germline gene, possibly because of a read error. The rearrangement joins TRBV7-2 to TRBJ2-7; possibly TRBD2 for D (5 bases). The CDR3 totals 13 residues. Germline values: CDR1 SGHTA, CDR2 FQGNSA. In DNA, the CDR3 is TGTGCCAGCAGCGTAGCGATGGGGTTAGCGCAGTACTTC. This gives the protein CASSVAMGLAQYF.

The rearrangement joins TRBV4-3 to TRBJ1-4, with TRBD1 matching 9 bases. CDR3 length: 16 amino acids. The V gene's germline CDR1 is LGHNA and CDR2 YSLEER. J gave up 8 bases and V 1 base, and 8 bases lay outside the gene matches. CDR3 in amino acids: CASSQVQGQGNEKLFF. Here the CDR3 DNA reads TGCGCCAGCAGCCAAGTTCAGGGACAGGGAAACGAAAAACTGTTTTTT.

This chain uses TRBV12-3 or TRBV12-4 with TRBJ1-5; D not resolved. V was cut by 5 bases and J by 3 bases, with 8 bases left in between. This CDR3 contains 13 residues. CDR3 sequence: CASSVGYNQPQHF. The CDR3 coding sequence is TGTGCCAGCAGTGTAGGTTACAATCAGCCCCAGCATTTT.

This clonotype showed up many times. This sequence joins TRBV12-3 or TRBV12-4 and TRBJ2-5; D may correspond to TRBD1 or TRBD2 (5 bases each). Between the trimmed V and J ends, which lost 5 bases and 2 bases, there was a span of 18 bases. The CDR3 extends over 16 amino acids. CDR3 DNA sequence: TGTGCCAGCAGTACATGGGGCCGGGGCGCACAAGAGACCCAGTACTTC. This gives the protein CASSTWGRGAQETQYF.

CDR3 residues: CASSQMTSGNEQFF. For the CDR3, the DNA is TGTGCCAGCAGCCAAATGACTAGCGGGAATGAGCAGTTCTTC. This chain connects TRBV3-1 to TRBJ2-1, with 10 bases that match TRBD2. Germline CDR1 is LGHDT and CDR2 is YNNKEL (reference sequence). The V and J ends lost 2 bases and 7 bases, in that order; junction bases with no gene match: 2. The CDR3 totals 14 residues.

This clonotype was observed a handful of times. V is TRBV6-1 and J is TRBJ2-3, with TRBD1 matching over 7 bases. CDR3 length equals 15 residues. The V gene end was trimmed by 5 bases and the J gene end by 1 base; junction bases not matched to a gene: 6. The germline V gene has CDR1 MNHNS and CDR2 SASEGT. In DNA form, the CDR3 reads TGTGCCAGCAGTAACCGGGACAGCGGCACAGATACGCAGTATTTT. This sequence encodes CASSNRDSGTDTQYF.

This clonotype was picked up a small number of times. The chain is built from TRBV4-1 and TRBJ2-3; 7 nucleotides line up with TRBD2. V lost 0 bases and J lost 6; bases outside the gene matches: 9. Per germline, CDR1 MGHRA and CDR2 YSYEKL. The CDR3 contains 16 residues. This CDR3 is CASSQDLSRTRDTQYF. The CDR3 region has the DNA TGCGCCAGCAGCCAAGATCTGTCGAGGACTAGGGATACGCAGTATTTT.

V gene TRBV20-1 combines with J gene TRBJ2-6; D ambiguous. Germline V gives CDR1 DFQATT, CDR2 SNEGSKA (reference sequence). V was pared by 1 base and J by 4 bases, with 14 bases between. The CDR3 contains 16 residues. CDR3 nucleotide sequence: TGCAGTGCTAGAGCCGACATAGGGTCAGGGGCCAACGTCCTGACTTTC. This translates into CSARADIGSGANVLTF.

This clonotype was counted at least ten times. The rearrangement uses TRBV29-1 and TRBJ2-4; D might be TRBD1 or TRBD2, each matching 6 bases. Germline loops: CDR1 SQVTM, CDR2 ANQGSEA. The CDR3 loop spans 15 amino acids. Trimming removed 5 bases at V and 6 bases at J, with 20 bases between. This CDR3 reads CSVKEGVGSANIQYF. The CDR3, as DNA: TGCAGCGTTAAGGAGGGGGTAGGGAGCGCAAACATTCAGTACTTC.

A few counts support this clonotype. At one end the junction does not follow the germline gene, possibly because of a read error. The rearrangement uses TRBV6-5 and TRBJ2-7; no clear D. There are 14 residues in the CDR3. The germline V gene encodes CDR1 MNHEY and CDR2 SVGAGI. CDR3 nucleotides: TGTGCCAGCAGTTACTCATCCGTCTCCTATGAGCAGTACTTC. Protein product: CASSYSSVSYEQYF.

This clonotype occurred a few times. This sequence joins TRBV3-1 and TRBJ2-1, with D possibly being TRBD2 (6 bases). CDR1 is LGHDT, CDR2 YNNKEL, per germline (reference sequence). This CDR3 spans 16 amino acids. The V end was cut by 0 bases, the J end by 1 base, with 10 bases between. CDR3 in amino acids: CASSQEGGRSYNEQFF. DNA of the CDR3: TGTGCCAGCAGCCAAGAGGGAGGTCGTTCCTACAATGAGCAGTTCTTC.

V is TRBV5-1 and J is TRBJ2-1; 10 bases fit TRBD1. V lost 4 bases, J lost 6 bases, and 7 bases stayed unmatched. Per the germline V gene, CDR1 is SGHRS and CDR2 is YFSETQ. CDR3 size: 15 residues. CDR3 nucleotides: TGCGCCAGCAGCCTGGGACAGGGGAGAATCAATGAGCAGTTCTTC. It codes for CASSLGQGRINEQFF.